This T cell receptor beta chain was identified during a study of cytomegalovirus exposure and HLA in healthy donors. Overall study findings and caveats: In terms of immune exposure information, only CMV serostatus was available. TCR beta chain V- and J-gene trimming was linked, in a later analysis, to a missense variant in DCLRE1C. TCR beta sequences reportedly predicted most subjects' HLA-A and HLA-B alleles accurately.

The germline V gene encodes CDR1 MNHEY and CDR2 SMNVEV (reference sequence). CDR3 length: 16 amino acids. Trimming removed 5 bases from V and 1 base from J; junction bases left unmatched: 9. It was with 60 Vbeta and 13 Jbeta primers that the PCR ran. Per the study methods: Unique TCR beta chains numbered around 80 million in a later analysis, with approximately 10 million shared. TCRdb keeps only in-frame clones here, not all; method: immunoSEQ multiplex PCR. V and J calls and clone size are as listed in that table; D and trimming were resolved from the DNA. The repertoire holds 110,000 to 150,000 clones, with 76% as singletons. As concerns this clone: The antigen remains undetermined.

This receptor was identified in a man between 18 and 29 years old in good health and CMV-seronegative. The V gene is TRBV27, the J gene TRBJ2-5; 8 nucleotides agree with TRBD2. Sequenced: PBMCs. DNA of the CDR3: TGTGCCAGCAGTGGACTAGCACAGCTAGGCCAAGAGACCCAGTACTTC. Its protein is CASSGLAQLGQETQYF.